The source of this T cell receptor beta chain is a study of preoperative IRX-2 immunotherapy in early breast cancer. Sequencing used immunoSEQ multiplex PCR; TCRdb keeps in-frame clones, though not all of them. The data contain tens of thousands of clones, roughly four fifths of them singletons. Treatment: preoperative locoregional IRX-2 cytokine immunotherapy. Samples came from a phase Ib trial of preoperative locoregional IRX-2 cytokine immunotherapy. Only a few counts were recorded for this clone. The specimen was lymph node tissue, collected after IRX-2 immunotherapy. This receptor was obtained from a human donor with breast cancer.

The CDR3 sequence is CASSFQGGRETQYF. The CDR3 region has the DNA TGTGCCAGCAGCTTTCAGGGGGGCCGGGAGACCCAGTACTTC. V is TRBV11-3 and J is TRBJ2-5; TRBD1 is a possible D gene (7 bases). Looked up from germline, CDR1 is SGHNT and CDR2 is YENEEA. The CDR3 has 14 residues. Deletions cut 3 bases from V and 5 bases from J, with 13 bases between.